The clone carrying this T cell receptor (beta chain) was observed at least ten times. Its antigen is as yet unknown. The CDR3 length is 13 residues. The V gene's germline CDR1 is SGHTA and CDR2 FQGTGA. V was clipped by 1 base and J by 3 bases, with 6 bases between them. The time point: pre-sensitization, week 0. Treatment given: therapeutic diphenylcyclopropenone sensitization with weekly scalp DPC. The sample belongs to a study of human T cells and chemical hapten exposure. On the study more broadly: The study traced per-sample TCR yield variation mainly to small differences in pooled library volumes. Whole-study findings and limits: Given that the donors had alopecia, their immune response may differ from that seen in healthy people. Expanded TCRs clustered into significantly more large CDR3 similarity groups than controls, the analysis revealed.

How the authors handled the data: Between about 20,000 and 690,600 TCRs appeared in each sample, and the median stood at roughly 95,000. TCRdb itself ran the RACE reads through MiXCR, one entry per CDR3 protein. The V and J calls reflect TCRdb's pipeline rather than the authors' work. The sample holds about 46,000 distinct CDR3 sequences, around 9.4% seen once. The clonotype was recovered from a woman aged 40 to 50 with alopecia areata. Some clones in this sample may be carry-over from other donors' samples. The sample consisted of whole blood, taken in connection with sensitization to the hapten diphenylcyclopropenone (DPC). The chain carries TRBV7-3 and TRBJ1-1, with D perhaps TRBD1 (6 bases). The CDR3: CASSLNRDTEAFF. The CDR3 nucleotides are TGTGCCAGCAGCTTAAACAGGGACACTGAAGCTTTCTTT.